This T cell receptor (beta chain) was sequenced for a study of OX40 agonist ivuxolimab in advanced cancers. At the level of the whole study: Ivuxolimab, which targeted the costimulatory receptor OX40 (CD134), was an agonistic, fully human IgG2 monoclonal antibody. Intravenous ivuxolimab was administered to patients every 2 weeks at six dose levels: 0.01, 0.1, 0.3, 1.5, 3 and 10 mg/kg. Of the 50 or so patients in dose escalation, approximately 20 had hepatocellular carcinoma, roughly 15 had melanoma, 9 had renal cell carcinoma and 9 had head and neck cancer. A male proportion of around 83% and a mean age of 60 years, ranging from 23 to 79, were recorded for the dose-escalation cohort. Patients were allowed to have had prior anti-PD-1, anti-PD-L1 or anti-CTLA-4 therapy, and around two fifths of the dose-escalation patients had been treated with checkpoint inhibitors. Three dose-escalation patients achieved partial responses, one with hepatocellular carcinoma and two with cutaneous melanoma. Peripheral TCRbeta sequencing was intended to test whether TCR sequence diversity was altered and clonal T-cell expansion was caused by ivuxolimab. The paper covers the monotherapy dose-escalation part of the phase I ivuxolimab trial, which included N ≈ 52 patients.

V drops 4 bases and J drops 2 bases, leaving 15 bases in between. CDR1 and CDR2, per the germline V gene, are MGHRA and YSYEKL. Its CDR3 holds 15 amino acids, cysteine through phenylalanine. The read is trimmed to its CDR3 DNA, 45 bases read in frame from base 1. For sequencing of the TCRbeta CDR3 region, genomic DNA was extracted from the sorted cells. The immunoSEQ Assay was used to sequence the TCRbeta CDR3 regions. TCRdb stores this immuneACCESS table with in-frame sequences only. Part of the clones is absent; in the studies checked, under half of the shortfall reflects unresolved V genes, and no reason is known for the rest. The sample contains over 45,000 clones, about 89% of them found a single time. Of the sample, 25% to 40% is held by the ten largest clones. On the study overall, not on this receptor specifically: Partial responders in the 0.1-3.0 mg/kg groups had among the lowest normalized peripheral clonal expansion, especially among CD8+ T cells. The antigen specificity of the peripheral T cells that underwent clonal expansion was not determined. At doses of 0.1 to 3.0 mg/kg, clonal expansion of both CD4+ and CD8+ T cells in blood was seen between baseline and week 6. On average, CD8+ T cells showed more expanded clones than CD4+ T cells after ivuxolimab. Low levels of normalized T-cell clonal expansion were also shown by some nonresponding patients.

Regarding this clone: Its antigen specificity is not known. Per-nucleotide qualities are absent, and no much larger clonotype sits a single base away.

Patients with autoimmune disease history or receiving systemic immunosuppression were excluded from the trial. Peripheral blood for TCR sequencing was collected from all dose cohorts at baseline, on cycle 4 day 1, and on cycle 7 day 1. Samples were obtained from an open-label, multicenter, first-in-human phase I dose-escalation trial of ivuxolimab. Adults with locally advanced or metastatic head and neck squamous cell, hepatocellular, melanoma or renal cell carcinoma were enrolled in the trial. Before TCR sequencing, CD4+ T cells and CD8+ T cells were sorted from peripheral blood as separate populations.

The source material was CD4+ or CD8+ T cells sorted from blood, sampled in a trial of the OX40 agonist ivuxolimab. The sequence joins TRBV4-1 to TRBJ2-7; no D gene is confidently identified. The receptor was isolated from an adult with an advanced solid tumor such as melanoma, head and neck, liver or kidney cancer. At the DNA level, the sequence is TGCGCCAGCAGCCCCTTGCTGGCGCCCGCCTACGAGCAGTACTTC. Its translation reads: CASSPLLAPAYEQYF.